This T cell receptor (beta chain) was obtained from a study of blood T cell repertoires in COVID-19. In the original processing: Amplification with reference gene primers provided the estimates of nucleated cell counts. Sequencing used immunoSEQ multiplex PCR; TCRdb keeps in-frame clones, though not all of them. The D gene and trimming were derived from the DNA, and the V and J assignments and clone size from that table. The sample holds some 400,000 clones, about nine tenths seen once. All enrollees were about 18 to 89 years old and from about two dozen US areas. Cohort placement rested on clinical history that participants reported themselves. Resolution of symptoms, clearance, or two negative PCRs was present in recovered Cohort 3 donors. The sequenced sample was PBMCs or T cells enriched from blood (not recorded which). The source is a woman aged 25 to 39 who had recovered from COVID-19.

This CDR3 reads CASPEVVYGYTF. The CDR3 coding sequence is TGTGCCAGCCCCGAGGTTGTTTATGGCTACACCTTC. V usage is TRBV5-8 and J usage is TRBJ1-2, with D uncertain. Germline values: CDR1 SGHTS, CDR2 YDEGEE. This CDR3 has 12 residues. With 7 bases removed from V and 5 bases from J, the gap between germline ends came to 12 bases.